The 28 T cell receptor beta chains below all came from one sample that was sequenced in a study of blood T cell repertoires in COVID-19. Sequenced by immunoSEQ multiplex PCR; TCRdb stores in-frame clones only, minus some. The table includes about 62,000 clones, roughly 90% detected once. Sequences were obtained from peripheral blood. The receptors were sampled from a woman aged 80 or older with acute or convalescent COVID-19.

The chain couples TRBV19 to TRBJ2-7; 8 nucleotides line up with TRBD1. Germline-derived CDR1 and CDR2 are LNHDA and SQIVND (reference sequence). The CDR3 covers 15 residues. J gave up 3 bases and V 3 bases, and 7 bases lay outside the gene matches. The CDR3 loop reads CASSIGAGGYYEQYF. The CDR3 DNA follows: TGTGCCAGTAGTATCGGGGCAGGGGGCTACTACGAGCAGTACTTC.

This sequence joins TRBV7-3 and TRBJ1-1; D not certain. The V gene's germline CDR1 is SGHTA and CDR2 FQGTGA. The CDR3 consists of 13 residues. The V end lost 5 bases, the J end lost 0 bases, and 7 bases lay between the germline ends. The CDR3 region is CASSVVMNTEAFF. CDR3 DNA: TGTGCCAGCAGCGTAGTCATGAACACTGAAGCTTTCTTT.

CDR3 sequence: CASSLTGTGGYEQYF. CDR3 sequence (DNA): TGTGCCAGCAGCCTGACCGGGACAGGAGGCTACGAGCAGTACTTC. This sequence joins TRBV11-2 and TRBJ2-7; TRBD1 aligns across 8 bases. CDR3 length: 15 amino acids. Germline lookup yields CDR1 SGHAT and CDR2 FQNNGV. The V segment lost 5 bases and the J segment 3 bases; nucleotides outside the gene matches: 9. The variable domain in full, with the rest retrieved from reference TRBV11-2 and TRBJ2-7, is EAGVAQSPRYKIIEKRQSVAFWCNPISGHATLYWYQQILGQGPKLLIQFQNNGVVDDSQLPKDRFSAERLKGVDSTLKIQPAKLEDSAVYLCASSLTGTGGYEQYFGPGTRLTVT.

The J gene is TRBJ1-3, the V gene TRBV5-4, with D tentatively TRBD1 (5 bases). Trimming removed 6 bases at V and 3 bases at J, with 10 bases between. The CDR3 is 13 amino acids. Germline lookup yields CDR1 SGHNT and CDR2 YYREEE (reference sequence). DNA for the CDR3: TGTGCCAGCACCCAGGGCCTTGGAAACACCATATATTTT. This gives the protein CASTQGLGNTIYF.

The V and J genes are TRBV7-2 and TRBJ2-7; D possibly corresponds to TRBD1 (6 bases). Trimming removed 5 bases from V and 1 base from J, with 18 bases in between. This CDR3 has 16 residues. CDR1 and CDR2 (germline): SGHTA, FQGNSA. The CDR3 DNA is TGTGCCAGCAGCCCTAGAGCCCAGGGGCAATCCTACGAGCAGTACTTC. Protein: CASSPRAQGQSYEQYF.

This chain uses TRBV7-8 with TRBJ1-3; 8 bases map to TRBD1. V lost 5 bases to trimming and J lost 4 bases; unmatched junction nucleotides: 10. Germline V lookup: CDR1 SGHVS, CDR2 FQNEAQ. The CDR3 covers 16 residues. CDR3 sequence (DNA): TGTGCCAGCAGCCTTACAGGGGGAGGCTCCGGAAACACCATATATTTT. Protein: CASSLTGGGSGNTIYF.

The rearrangement links TRBV24-1 to TRBJ2-7; D ambiguous. The CDR3 length is 12 residues. Germline loops: CDR1 KGHDR, CDR2 SFDVKD. Trimming left V 1 base short and J 6 bases short, with 6 bases between. The CDR3 coding sequence is TGTGCCACCAGTGATTTCGGGTTCGAGCAGTACTTC. This sequence encodes CATSDFGFEQYF.

J is TRBJ2-7 and V is TRBV27; D is perhaps TRBD1 (6 bases). Trimming removed 6 bases from V and 1 base from J, with 10 bases in between. Germline assignment: CDR1 MNHEY and CDR2 SMNVEV (reference sequence). There are 13 residues in the CDR3. CDR3 sequence: CASSQTGSYEQYF. The CDR3 DNA is TGTGCCAGCAGCCAGACAGGATCCTACGAGCAGTACTTC.

V is TRBV7-9 and J is TRBJ2-5; TRBD2 aligns across 11 bases. V lost 5 bases, J lost 5 bases, and 1 base stayed unmatched. The CDR3 loop spans 13 amino acids. Germline V gives CDR1 SEHNR, CDR2 FQNEAQ (reference sequence). The CDR3 DNA is TGTGCCAGCAGCCGGACTAGCGGGGAGACCCAGTACTTC. Translated: CASSRTSGETQYF.

In nucleotides, the CDR3 is TGTGCCAGCAGCGTAGGGGTGGGAGCCACAGATACGCAGTATTTT. Residues: CASSVGVGATDTQYF. The genes are TRBV9 and TRBJ2-3; tentative D call: TRBD2 (5 bases). The germline CDR1 and CDR2 sequences are SGDLS and YYNGEE. CDR3 size: 15 residues. V was pared by 0 bases and J by 2 bases, with 10 bases between.

The chain carries TRBV7-2 and TRBJ2-5, with 16 bases aligning to TRBD2. V dropped 4 bases and J dropped 3; count of bases not matched to a gene: 11. In germline, CDR1 is SGHTA, CDR2 FQGNSA. The CDR3 extends over 19 amino acids. The CDR3 here is CASSSPYSGLAGGKETQYF. The DNA for the CDR3 is TGTGCCAGCAGCTCGCCCTACTCGGGACTAGCGGGGGGGAAAGAGACCCAGTACTTC.

This clone was recorded only once. The chain has TRBV5-1 and TRBJ2-1, with 11 bases lining up with TRBD2. Germline V gene sequence: CDR1 SGHRS, CDR2 YFSETQ. The CDR3 consists of 15 residues. V lost 4 bases and J lost 4; bases outside the gene matches: 4. In DNA, the CDR3 is TGCGCCAGCAGCCTTACTAGCGGGAGTTACAATGAGCAGTTCTTC. Translating it yields CASSLTSGSYNEQFF.

This chain uses TRBV4-3 with TRBJ1-1; D gene ambiguous. Trimming removed 3 bases at V and 5 bases at J, with 13 bases between. Germline CDR1 reads LGHNA; CDR2 reads YSLEER. This CDR3 spans 14 amino acids. The CDR3 sequence is CASSHLRAGTEAFF. The CDR3 DNA reads TGCGCCAGCAGCCATCTCCGTGCGGGGACTGAAGCTTTCTTT.

This chain uses TRBV28 with TRBJ2-7, with TRBD1 matching over 7 bases. The CDR3 has 15 amino acids. Per the germline V gene, CDR1 is MDHEN and CDR2 is SYDVKM. J was trimmed by 6 bases and V by 6 bases; bases with no gene match: 14. The CDR3 region is CASSPPQGVPFEQYF. CDR3 coding DNA: TGTGCCAGCAGCCCCCCCCAGGGGGTTCCCTTCGAGCAGTACTTC.

This clone was picked up a small number of times. The chain is built from TRBV29-1 and TRBJ1-1; 7 bases are a match to TRBD1. V shed 6 bases and J 5 bases; nucleotides not matched to a gene: 12. The CDR3 totals 14 residues. CDR1 and CDR2 (germline): SQVTM, ANQGSEA. CDR3: CSVSRPGGNTEAFF. CDR3 coding DNA: TGCAGCGTAAGCCGACCAGGGGGGAATACTGAAGCTTTCTTT.

V is TRBV5-4 and J is TRBJ2-7; perhaps TRBD1 as D (5 bases). With 3 bases removed from V and 7 bases from J, the gap between germline ends came to 14 bases. The CDR3 spans 13 residues. CDR1 and CDR2 (germline): SGHNT, YYREEE (reference sequence). The CDR3 bases are TGTGCCAGCAGCTCCCAAGTATCAGGGGAGCAGTACTTC. This translates into CASSSQVSGEQYF.

The chain recombines TRBV25-1 with TRBJ1-1; D not certain. Germline lookup yields CDR1 MGHDK and CDR2 SYGVNS. Deletions cut 5 bases from V and 5 bases from J, with 21 bases between. This CDR3 contains 16 residues. CDR3 sequence (DNA): TGTGCCAGCAGTTTCTATACTGTATGGTCGGGGACTGAAGCTTTCTTT. The encoded protein is CASSFYTVWSGTEAFF.

This sequence joins TRBV19 and TRBJ1-5; weak D call: TRBD1 (5 bases). Germline V gene sequence: CDR1 LNHDA, CDR2 SQIVND (reference sequence). The CDR3 spans 15 residues. Trimming took off 4 bases at V and 4 bases at J, with 14 bases between the two ends. The chain's CDR3 is CASSTIGGVNQPQHF. The CDR3, as DNA: TGTGCCAGTAGTACCATCGGGGGGGTAAATCAGCCCCAGCATTTT.

The chain couples TRBV18 to TRBJ2-3; D is unclear. CDR1 is KGHSH, CDR2 LQKENI, per germline. The CDR3 runs 13 residues. The V gene lost 3 bases and the J gene lost 0 bases, with 4 bases spanning the gap. CDR3 region: CASSPMSTDTQYF. In nucleotides, the CDR3 is TGTGCCAGCTCACCTATGAGCACAGATACGCAGTATTTT.

This clone was detected only once. This chain joins TRBV5-1 and TRBJ1-2; perhaps TRBD1 as D (6 bases). The germline gives CDR1 SGHRS, CDR2 YFSETQ. Deletions cut 4 bases from V and 7 bases from J, with 17 bases between. This CDR3 region has 14 residues. For the CDR3, the DNA is TGCGCCAGCAGCCTCAGGACAGAATCCAGTGGCTACACCTTC. This codes for CASSLRTESSGYTF. Variable domain in full (rest from reference TRBV5-1 and TRBJ1-2): KAGVTQTPRYLIKTRGQQVTLSCSPISGHRSVSWYQQTPGQGLQFLFEYFSETQRNKGNFPGRFSGRQFSNSRSEMNVSTLELGDSALYLCASSLRTESSGYTFGSGTRLTVV.

This clone was detected once. The chain employs TRBV10-3 and TRBJ2-5; D not certain. The CDR3 extends over 12 amino acids. Trimming left V 3 bases short and J 4 bases short, with 6 bases between. Germline CDR1 ENHRY, CDR2 SYGVKD. The CDR3 DNA sequence: TGTGCCATCAGTGATGATAGAGAGACCCAGTACTTC. Its protein is CAISDDRETQYF.

This rearrangement joins TRBV5-6 to TRBJ2-1; TRBD2 agrees at 9 bases. Germline CDR1 is SGHDT and CDR2 is YYEEEE. V trimming: 4 bases; J trimming: 6 bases; junction bases outside the gene matches: 2. This CDR3 region has 13 residues. DNA for the CDR3: TGTGCCAGCAGCCTTAGCGGGAGCAATGAGCAGTTCTTC. This codes for CASSLSGSNEQFF. Together with reference TRBV5-6 and TRBJ2-1, the CDR3 gives the full variable domain: DAGVTQSPTHLIKTRGQQVTLRCSPKSGHDTVSWYQQALGQGPQFIFQYYEEEERQRGNFPDRFSGHQFPNYSSELNVNALLLGDSALYLCASSLSGSNEQFFGPGTRLTVL.

This sequence joins TRBV5-1 and TRBJ2-1; perhaps TRBD2 as D (5 bases). Between the trimmed V and J ends, which lost 4 bases and 0 bases, there was a span of 17 bases. Germline V lookup: CDR1 SGHRS, CDR2 YFSETQ. This CDR3 region has 17 residues. The CDR3 sequence: CASSPFLAALSYNEQFF. The DNA of the CDR3 is TGCGCCAGCAGCCCCTTCCTAGCAGCTCTCTCCTACAATGAGCAGTTCTTC.

This clone was recorded a few times. The V call is TRBV19, the J call TRBJ1-6; TRBD1 is a possible D gene (6 bases). The V gene's germline CDR1 is LNHDA and CDR2 SQIVND (reference sequence). V was trimmed by 7 bases and J by 0 bases, leaving 19 bases between them. The CDR3 has 18 amino acids. CDR3 loop: CASTGAQGGSSYNSPLHF. The CDR3 DNA reads as TGTGCCAGTACCGGGGCACAGGGTGGGAGCTCCTATAATTCACCCCTCCACTTT.

The CDR3 bases are TGTGCCAGCTCACCGTTCGACACCGATAACTATGGCTACACCTTC. Its translation: CASSPFDTDNYGYTF. The chain couples TRBV18 to TRBJ1-2; D unresolved. The CDR3 is 15 amino acids. Germline CDR1 KGHSH, CDR2 LQKENI. Trimming took off 3 bases at V and 1 base at J, with 12 bases between the two ends.

This clone was observed once. V is TRBV14 and J is TRBJ2-5; TRBD2 agrees at 13 bases. The CDR3 length is 17 residues. Germline V gives CDR1 SGHDN, CDR2 FVKESK. With 4 bases clipped from V and 4 bases from J, the junction kept 9 bases outside the gene matches. CDR3 region: CASSPGTSGVSGETQYF. The CDR3 nucleotides read TGTGCCAGCAGCCCGGGGACTAGCGGGGTTTCGGGAGAGACCCAGTACTTC.

This clone was observed a single time. The CDR3 here is CASVAGLSGANVLTF. CDR3 DNA: TGTGCCAGCGTTGCAGGGCTCTCTGGGGCCAACGTCCTGACTTTC. This sequence joins TRBV5-4 and TRBJ2-6; TRBD1 might be the D (5 bases). The V end lost 7 bases, the J end lost 0 bases, and 11 bases lay between the germline ends. CDR3 length equals 15 residues. Germline-derived CDR1 and CDR2 are SGHNT and YYREEE (reference sequence).

The CDR3 loop reads CASSTWGRNTEAFF. CDR3 DNA: TGTGCCAGCAGTACCTGGGGCAGGAACACTGAAGCTTTCTTT. This chain joins TRBV27 and TRBJ1-1; D possibly corresponds to TRBD1 (5 bases). The CDR3 extends over 14 amino acids. The V end lost 5 bases, the J end lost 1 base, and 11 bases lay between the germline ends. Germline V gene data show CDR1 as MNHEY and CDR2 as SMNVEV (reference sequence).